Listed below are T cell receptor beta chains from one sample, sequenced in a study of cytomegalovirus exposure and HLA in healthy donors. TCRdb's table, derived via immunoSEQ multiplex PCR, lists solely in-frame clones and lacks some. The table has approximately 160,000 clones, about four fifths seen once. The source material was PBMCs. The receptors were sampled from a boy aged 2-9 years in good health and CMV-seronegative. The conserved cysteine and the conserved F or W are not part of the CDR3 here. Each record gives: J gene, V gene, CDR3 protein.

TRBJ2-7 TRBV4-1 ASSPPGTGANEQY
TRBJ1-2 TRBV27 ASSTGQGNYGYT
TRBJ2-1 TRBV28 APASVKNFLIYNEQF
TRBJ1-2 TRBV6-6 ASTTVDGYT
TRBJ2-3 TRBV27 ASSSPRLAGYTDTQY
TRBJ1-5 TRBV27 ASSWTGSQPQH
TRBJ2-7 TRBV19 ASSIAPSGYEQY
TRBJ2-7 TRBV5-1 ASSLAGFSYEQY
TRBJ1-4 TRBV5-6 ASSRDRGQGAPNEKLF
TRBJ2-7 TRBV6-6 ASSYSSGSGEQY
TRBJ2-1 TRBV5-1 ASSLEPGLAYNEQF
TRBJ1-1 TRBV11-2 ASSLGGPNTEAF
TRBJ2-7 TRBV4-1 ASSQDPRSTPYEQY
TRBJ1-1 TRBV5-1 ASSLGAENTEAF
TRBJ1-1 TRBV2 AGSLQGVRDYWRAF
TRBJ2-7 TRBV5-1 ASSLAPGQGANEQY
TRBJ2-7 TRBV5-1 ASSFAGNSYEQY
TRBJ2-7 TRBV6-5 ASSYSGARSEQY
TRBJ1-1 TRBV25-1 ASSGVIENTEAF
TRBJ2-3 TRBV13 ASSESGTESTDTQY
TRBJ2-5 TRBV7-6 ASSLGGVGETQY
TRBJ2-3 TRBV29-1 SVAGGDTDTQY
TRBJ2-1 TRBV2 ASVWGGSNEQF
. TRBV29-1 SVVNRGSYEQY
TRBJ2-7 TRBV10-1 ASSEGGEEQY
TRBJ2-1 TRBV29-1 SVERVERDNKYNEQF
TRBJ1-4 TRBV7-9 ASSYQGRANEKLF
TRBJ2-7 TRBV5-1 ASSLEQGSSYEQY
TRBJ2-1 TRBV6-1 ASSEIDQRVSYNEQF
TRBJ2-3 TRBV7-3 ASSLSLAGDRDTQY
TRBJ2-1 TRBV11-2 ASSPDRGQYNEQF
TRBJ2-7 TRBV28 ASRLQGVKRYEQY
TRBJ2-7 TRBV5-1 ASSSRGLLYEQY
TRBJ2-7 TRBV15 ATSRVREGLDEQY
TRBJ1-2 TRBV19 ASSIHHNRRDGYT
TRBJ2-1 TRBV11-1 ASSLRAGRINEQF
TRBJ1-1 TRBV19 ASSGERTATHTEAF
TRBJ2-5 TRBV5-1 ASRRRGPISQETQY
TRBJ2-5 TRBV18 ASSQSGARSSETQY
TRBJ2-1 TRBV9 ASSVDPGGGGNEQF
TRBJ1-5 TRBV19 ASSIGGGGGPQH
TRBJ2-3 TRBV5-1 ASSPEGLAGDTQY